Sequencing of this TCR beta chain was carried out in a study of control samples from healthy donors and cancer patients. This table comes from immunoSEQ multiplex PCR, and its TCRdb copy is limited to in-frame clones, with some not included. The sample carries more than 140,000 clones, 94% recorded once. Unmatched junction bases numbered 5, after V lost 5 bases and J lost 0 bases. Germline assignment: CDR1 KGHSH and CDR2 LQKENI. The CDR3 covers 15 residues. What was sequenced was blood. The sequence derives from a man aged 35 to 55 in good health. This chain connects TRBV18 to TRBJ2-5; 8 nucleotides match TRBD2. The DNA for the CDR3 is TGTGCCAGCTCAGTAGCGGGGTTGTACCAAGAGACCCAGTACTTC. This encodes CASSVAGLYQETQYF.